This T cell receptor (beta chain) was profiled in a study of blood T cell repertoires in COVID-19. Across the whole study: Material from acute and convalescent COVID-19 was sourced from the United States, Italy and Spain.

Trimming removed 3 bases at V and 5 bases at J, with 13 bases between. This CDR3 spans 14 amino acids. CDR1 and CDR2 (germline): MNHNS, SASEGT. In the original processing: The authors estimated nucleated cell counts from reference gene primer amplification. Using immunoSEQ multiplex PCR, the repertoire was profiled, and TCRdb retains in-frame clones only, with some absent. V, J and clone size were drawn from that table, and D and trimming were deduced from the DNA. Seen here are a few hundred thousand clones, around 83% observed once, and the top ten hold less than 4%. This TCR came from a man aged 18 to 30 with active or convalescent COVID-19. Sequencing used peripheral blood. The chain has TRBV6-1 and TRBJ1-1; no firm D call. CDR3 sequence reads: CASSESRLRTEAFF. CDR3 sequence (DNA): TGTGCCAGCAGTGAGAGCAGGTTACGGACTGAAGCTTTCTTT.